This note documents a single T cell receptor (beta chain) sequence. Its antigen remains unidentified. The germline CDR1 and CDR2 sequences are MNHNS and SASEGT. The V and J ends lost 10 bases and 4 bases, in that order; junction bases with no gene match: 8. The CDR3 covers 13 residues. The entry originates in a study of CD8+ T cells in alopecia areata. Study results and caveats: Higher clonality than in normal scalp was seen in lesional scalp, especially alopecia totalis/universalis.

Treatment meaning: oral pan-JAK inhibitor, 5-10 mg twice daily. Peripheral blood and lesional scalp punch biopsies came from alopecia areata patients. Isolated RNA was reverse transcribed into cDNA used as the sequencing template. The assay was immunoSEQ multiplex PCR, and TCRdb's table has in-frame clones only and misses some. The sample holds 95,000 to 150,000 clones, around 53% seen once. The receptor was derived from a human donor with alopecia areata. The chain carries TRBV6-1 and TRBJ1-2, with 8 positions matching TRBD1. The sample consisted of CD4+ T cells sorted from blood, taken at week 4, from a patient treated with tofacitinib. As DNA, the CDR3 is TGTGCCATTTCAGGGGGACAGGCCTATGGCTACACCTTC. This sequence encodes CAISGGQAYGYTF.